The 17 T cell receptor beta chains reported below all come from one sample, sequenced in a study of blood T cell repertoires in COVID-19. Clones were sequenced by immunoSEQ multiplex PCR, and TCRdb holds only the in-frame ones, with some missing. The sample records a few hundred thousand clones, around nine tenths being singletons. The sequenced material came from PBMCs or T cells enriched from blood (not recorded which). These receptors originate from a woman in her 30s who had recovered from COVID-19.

CDR3 amino acids: CASSLQGDYGYTF. The CDR3 bases are TGTGCCAGCAGTTTGCAGGGCGACTATGGCTACACCTTC. The chain combines TRBV12-3 or TRBV12-4 with TRBJ1-2, with a tentative D call TRBD1 (5 bases). CDR3 size: 13 residues. V dropped 3 bases and J dropped 3 bases, with 8 bases sitting between them.

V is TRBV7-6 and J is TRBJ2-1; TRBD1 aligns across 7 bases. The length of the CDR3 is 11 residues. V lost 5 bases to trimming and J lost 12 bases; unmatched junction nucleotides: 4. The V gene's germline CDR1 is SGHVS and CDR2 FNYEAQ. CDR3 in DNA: TGTGCCAGCAGCCTAACAGGGGTGCAGTTCTTC. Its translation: CASSLTGVQFF.

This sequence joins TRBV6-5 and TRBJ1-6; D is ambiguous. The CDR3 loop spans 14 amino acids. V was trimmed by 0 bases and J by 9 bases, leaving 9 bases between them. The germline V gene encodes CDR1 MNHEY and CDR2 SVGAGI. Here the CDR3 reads CASSYSRFGSPLHF. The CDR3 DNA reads TGTGCCAGCAGTTACTCGAGGTTCGGTTCACCCCTCCACTTT.

The CDR3 coding sequence is TGTGCCAGCAGCTTGGGGCCGGGACTCTTCAATGAGCAGTTCTTC. As protein: CASSLGPGLFNEQFF. This sequence joins TRBV5-6 and TRBJ2-1; D is possibly TRBD2 (6 bases). V was clipped by 0 bases and J by 6 bases, with 13 bases between them. CDR1 and CDR2 (germline): SGHDT, YYEEEE. CDR3 size: 15 residues.

The CDR3 is CASSLPGLAVFF. CDR3 DNA sequence: TGTGCCAGCAGTCTACCGGGACTAGCGGTGTTCTTC. The gene calls are TRBV12-3 or TRBV12-4 and TRBJ2-1; 11 bases align to TRBD2. The V gene end was trimmed by 5 bases and the J gene end by 15 bases; junction bases not matched to a gene: 6. The CDR3 has 12 residues.

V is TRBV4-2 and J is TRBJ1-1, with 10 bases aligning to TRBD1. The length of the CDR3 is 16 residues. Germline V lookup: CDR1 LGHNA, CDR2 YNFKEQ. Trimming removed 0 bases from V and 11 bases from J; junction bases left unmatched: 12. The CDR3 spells CASSQDPTGGLLRAFF. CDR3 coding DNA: TGTGCCAGCAGCCAAGATCCGACAGGGGGCTTGCTGAGGGCTTTCTTT.

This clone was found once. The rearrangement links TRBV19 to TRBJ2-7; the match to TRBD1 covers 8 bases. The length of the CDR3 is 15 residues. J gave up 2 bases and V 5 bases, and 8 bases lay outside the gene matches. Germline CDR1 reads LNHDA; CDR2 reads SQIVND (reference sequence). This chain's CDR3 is CASSGRQGFPYEQYF. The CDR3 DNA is TGTGCCAGTAGTGGGAGACAGGGGTTTCCCTACGAGCAGTACTTC.

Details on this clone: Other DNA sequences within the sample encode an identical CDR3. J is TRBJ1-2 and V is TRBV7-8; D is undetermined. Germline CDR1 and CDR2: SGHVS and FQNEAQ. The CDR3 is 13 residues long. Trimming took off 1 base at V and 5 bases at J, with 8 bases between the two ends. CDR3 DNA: TGTGCCAGCAGCTTAGGGCAGACTTATGGCTACACCTTC. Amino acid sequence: CASSLGQTYGYTF. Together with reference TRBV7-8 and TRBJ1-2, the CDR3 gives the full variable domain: GAGVSQSPRYKVAKRGQDVALRCDPISGHVSLFWYQQALGQGPEFLTYFQNEAQLDKSGLPSDRFFAERPEGSVSTLKIQRTQQEDSAVYLCASSLGQTYGYTFGSGTRLTVV.

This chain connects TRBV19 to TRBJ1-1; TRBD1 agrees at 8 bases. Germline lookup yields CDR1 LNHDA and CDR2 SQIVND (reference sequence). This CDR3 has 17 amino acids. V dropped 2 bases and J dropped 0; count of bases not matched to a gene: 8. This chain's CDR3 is CASSILSDRGLNTEAFF. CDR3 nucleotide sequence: TGTGCCAGTAGTATATTGTCCGACAGGGGATTGAACACTGAAGCTTTCTTT. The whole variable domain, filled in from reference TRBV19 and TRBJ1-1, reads DGGITQSPKYLFRKEGQNVTLSCEQNLNHDAMYWYRQDPGQGLRLIYYSQIVNDFQKGDIAEGYSVSREKKESFPLTVTSAQKNPTAFYLCASSILSDRGLNTEAFFGQGTRLTVV.

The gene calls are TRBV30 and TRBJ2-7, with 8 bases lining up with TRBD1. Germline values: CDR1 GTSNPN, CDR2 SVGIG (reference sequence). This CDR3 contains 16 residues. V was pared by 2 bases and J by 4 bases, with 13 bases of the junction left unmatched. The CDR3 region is CAWSIRRDRLWYEQYF. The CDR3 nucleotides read TGTGCCTGGAGTATCCGCCGGGACAGGCTTTGGTACGAGCAGTACTTC.

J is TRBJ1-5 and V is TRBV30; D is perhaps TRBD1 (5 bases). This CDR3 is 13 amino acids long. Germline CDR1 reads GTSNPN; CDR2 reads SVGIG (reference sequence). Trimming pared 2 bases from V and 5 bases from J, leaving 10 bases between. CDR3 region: CAWSSTRDQPQHF. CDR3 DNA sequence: TGTGCCTGGAGTTCCACCAGGGATCAGCCCCAGCATTTT.

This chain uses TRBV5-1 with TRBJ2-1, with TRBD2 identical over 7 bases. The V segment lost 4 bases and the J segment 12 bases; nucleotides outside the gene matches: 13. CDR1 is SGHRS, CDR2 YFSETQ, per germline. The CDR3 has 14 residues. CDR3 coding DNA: TGCGCCAGCAGCCCCCTCGCGGGGGAAGTATGGCAGTTCTTC. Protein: CASSPLAGEVWQFF. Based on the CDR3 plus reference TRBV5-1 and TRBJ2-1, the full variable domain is KAGVTQTPRYLIKTRGQQVTLSCSPISGHRSVSWYQQTPGQGLQFLFEYFSETQRNKGNFPGRFSGRQFSNSRSEMNVSTLELGDSALYLCASSPLAGEVWQFFGPGTRLTVL.

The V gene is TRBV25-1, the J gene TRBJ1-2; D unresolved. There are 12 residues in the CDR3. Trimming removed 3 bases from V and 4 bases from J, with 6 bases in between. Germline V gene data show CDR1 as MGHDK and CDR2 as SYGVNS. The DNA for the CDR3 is TGTGCCAGCAGTGAGGGCATCTATGGCTACACCTTC. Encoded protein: CASSEGIYGYTF.

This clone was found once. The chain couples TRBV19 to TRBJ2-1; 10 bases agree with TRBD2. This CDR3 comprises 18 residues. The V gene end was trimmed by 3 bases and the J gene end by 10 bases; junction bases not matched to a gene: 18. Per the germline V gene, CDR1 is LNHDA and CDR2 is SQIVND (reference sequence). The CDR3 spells CASSIQLQLAGFIVEQFF. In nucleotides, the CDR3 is TGTGCCAGTAGTATCCAACTTCAACTAGCGGGGTTCATCGTGGAGCAGTTCTTC.

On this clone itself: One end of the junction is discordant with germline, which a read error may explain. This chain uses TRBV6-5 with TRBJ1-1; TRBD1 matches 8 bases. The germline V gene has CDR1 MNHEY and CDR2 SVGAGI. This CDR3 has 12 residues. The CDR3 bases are TGTGCCAGCAGTTACAGTGACAGGGGCCAACTATTT. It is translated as CASSYSDRGQLF.

As DNA, the CDR3 is TGTGCCAGTAGTACAACCACCACGGGGAGGGTTGGCGAGCAGTACTTC. Protein: CASSTTTTGRVGEQYF. V is TRBV19 and J is TRBJ2-7; 7 positions match TRBD2. This CDR3 region has 16 residues. Germline CDR1 reads LNHDA; CDR2 reads SQIVND (reference sequence). V was pared by 4 bases and J by 6 bases, with 15 bases of the junction left unmatched. The full variable domain, rest sourced from reference TRBV19 and TRBJ2-7, is DGGITQSPKYLFRKEGQNVTLSCEQNLNHDAMYWYRQDPGQGLRLIYYSQIVNDFQKGDIAEGYSVSREKKESFPLTVTSAQKNPTAFYLCASSTTTTGRVGEQYFGPGTRLTVT.

CDR3 DNA sequence: TGTGCCTGGAGCGGGGGGGAGACCCAGTACTTC. It is translated as CAWSGGETQYF. J is TRBJ2-5 and V is TRBV30; 7 nucleotides align to TRBD2. Germline V gives CDR1 GTSNPN, CDR2 SVGIG (reference sequence). The CDR3 runs to 11 residues. The J segment lost 5 bases and the V segment lost 3 bases, leaving 0 bases of the junction unmatched.